Here is one T cell receptor (beta chain) with its context. No antigen is known for it. These data are taken from a study of cytomegalovirus exposure and HLA in healthy donors. Whole-study context: The Caucasian-associated ancestry cluster contained 81% of the 300 to 400 genotyped donors. Findings and limits, study-wide: Cytomegalovirus-associated status was assigned to approximately 160 TCR beta chains. The authors later linked a missense DCLRE1C variant to TCR beta V- and J-gene trimming. A later analysis reportedly found that, within productive TCRs, an Asian-associated ancestry cluster had fewer N-insertions than the mean observed across the approximately 700 donors.

13 Jbeta primers and 60 Vbeta primers were used for the PCR. TCRdb's table, derived via immunoSEQ multiplex PCR, lists solely in-frame clones and lacks some. The sample holds more than 65,000 clones; roughly 68% are singletons and the top ten take roughly 11%. Germline V gives CDR1 MNHNS, CDR2 SASEGT. The CDR3 is 15 amino acids. V lost 7 bases, J lost 8 bases, and 13 bases stayed unmatched. The receptor was isolated from a woman aged 60-75 years in good health and CMV-seropositive. The J gene is TRBJ2-1, the V gene TRBV6-1, with 8 nucleotides matching TRBD1. The sequenced sample was PBMCs. CDR3 nucleotide sequence: TGTGCCAGCAACCCCGGACAGGGTTGGGGCGATGAGCAGTTCTTC. This gives the protein CASNPGQGWGDEQFF.